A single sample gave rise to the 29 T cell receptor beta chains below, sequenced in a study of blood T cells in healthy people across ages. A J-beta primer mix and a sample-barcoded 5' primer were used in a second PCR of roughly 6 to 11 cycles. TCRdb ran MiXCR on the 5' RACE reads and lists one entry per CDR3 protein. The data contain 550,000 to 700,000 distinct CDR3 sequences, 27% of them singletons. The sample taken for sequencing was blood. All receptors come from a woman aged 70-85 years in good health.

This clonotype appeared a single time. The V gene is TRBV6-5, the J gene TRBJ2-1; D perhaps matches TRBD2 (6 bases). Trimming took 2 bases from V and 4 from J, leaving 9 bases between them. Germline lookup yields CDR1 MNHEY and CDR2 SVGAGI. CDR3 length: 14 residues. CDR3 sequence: CASSYAGRYNEQFF. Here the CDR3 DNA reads TGTGCCAGCAGTTACGCGGGACGTTACAATGAGCAGTTCTTC.

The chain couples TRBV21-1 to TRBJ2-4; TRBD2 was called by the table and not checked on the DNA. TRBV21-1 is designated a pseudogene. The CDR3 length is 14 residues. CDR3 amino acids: CASSKGVLAAGGHF. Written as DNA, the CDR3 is TGTGCCAGCAGCAAAGGGGTCCTTGCAGCGGGGGGTCACTTC.

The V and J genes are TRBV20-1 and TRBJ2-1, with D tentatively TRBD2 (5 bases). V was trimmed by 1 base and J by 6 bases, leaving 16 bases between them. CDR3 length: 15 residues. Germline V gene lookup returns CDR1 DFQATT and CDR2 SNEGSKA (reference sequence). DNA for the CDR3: TGCAGTGCTAGAGGCCCTCTCACTAGGGCCAATGAGCAGTTCTTC. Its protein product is CSARGPLTRANEQFF.

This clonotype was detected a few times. The CDR3 DNA reads TGTGCCAGCAGACCTAAAAGACCAGCGGGGGGGCCGCGGGAGCAGTTCTTC. It yields the protein CASRPKRPAGGPREQFF. The chain couples TRBV12-3 or TRBV12-4 to TRBJ2-1, with 10 bases identical to TRBD2. The CDR3 covers 17 residues. The J segment lost 10 bases and the V segment lost 6 bases, leaving 18 bases of the junction unmatched.

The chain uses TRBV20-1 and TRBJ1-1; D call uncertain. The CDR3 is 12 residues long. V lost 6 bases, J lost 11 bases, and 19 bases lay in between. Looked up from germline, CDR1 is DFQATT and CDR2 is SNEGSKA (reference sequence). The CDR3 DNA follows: TGCAGTGCCTCCTCGGCGGTCTTTGGGGCTTTCTTT. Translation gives CSASSAVFGAFF.

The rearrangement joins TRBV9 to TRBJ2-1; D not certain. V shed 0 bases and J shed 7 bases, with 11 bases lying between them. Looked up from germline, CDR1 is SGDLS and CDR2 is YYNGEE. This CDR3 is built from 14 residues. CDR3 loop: CASSVVDRGNEQFF. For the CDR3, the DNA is TGTGCCAGCAGCGTAGTGGATAGAGGTAATGAGCAGTTCTTC.

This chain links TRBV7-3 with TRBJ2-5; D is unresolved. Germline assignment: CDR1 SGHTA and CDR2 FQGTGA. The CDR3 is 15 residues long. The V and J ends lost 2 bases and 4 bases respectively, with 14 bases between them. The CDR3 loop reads CASSLSGGLGETQYF. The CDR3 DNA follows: TGTGCCAGCAGCTTATCCGGCGGCCTCGGAGAGACCCAGTACTTC.

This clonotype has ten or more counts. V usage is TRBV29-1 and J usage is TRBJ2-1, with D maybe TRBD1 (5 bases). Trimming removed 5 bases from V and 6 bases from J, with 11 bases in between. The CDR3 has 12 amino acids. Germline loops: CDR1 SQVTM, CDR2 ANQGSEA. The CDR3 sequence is CSVTGVVNEQFF. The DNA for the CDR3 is TGCAGCGTTACAGGAGTAGTCAATGAGCAGTTCTTC.

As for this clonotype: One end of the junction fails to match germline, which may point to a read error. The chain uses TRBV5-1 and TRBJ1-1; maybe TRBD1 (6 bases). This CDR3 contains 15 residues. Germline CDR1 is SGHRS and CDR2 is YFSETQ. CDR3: CAGSQDPRGDTEAFF. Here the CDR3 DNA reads TGCGCCGGCAGCCAAGACCCCAGGGGTGACACTGAAGCCTTCTTT.

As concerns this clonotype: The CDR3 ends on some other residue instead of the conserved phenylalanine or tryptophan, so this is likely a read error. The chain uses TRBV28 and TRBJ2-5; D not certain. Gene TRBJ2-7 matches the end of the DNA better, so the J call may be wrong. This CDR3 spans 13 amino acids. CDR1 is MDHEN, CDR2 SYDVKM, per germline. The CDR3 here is CASTGTPLYEQYL. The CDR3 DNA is TGTGCCAGCACGGGCACCCCCCTCTACGAGCAGTACCTC.

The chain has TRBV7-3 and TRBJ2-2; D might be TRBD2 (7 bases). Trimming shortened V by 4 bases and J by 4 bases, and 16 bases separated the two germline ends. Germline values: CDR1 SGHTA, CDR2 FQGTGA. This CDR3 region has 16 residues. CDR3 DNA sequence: TGTGCCAGCAGCTCCAACCCCGGGGGGCCCACCGGGGAGCTGTTTTTT. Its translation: CASSSNPGGPTGELFF.

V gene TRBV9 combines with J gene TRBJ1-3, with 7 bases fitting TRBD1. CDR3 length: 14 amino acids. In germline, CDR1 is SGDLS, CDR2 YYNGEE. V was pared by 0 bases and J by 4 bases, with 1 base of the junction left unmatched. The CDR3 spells CASSVGQGGNTIYF. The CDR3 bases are TGTGCCAGCAGCGTAGGACAGGGAGGAAACACCATATATTTT.

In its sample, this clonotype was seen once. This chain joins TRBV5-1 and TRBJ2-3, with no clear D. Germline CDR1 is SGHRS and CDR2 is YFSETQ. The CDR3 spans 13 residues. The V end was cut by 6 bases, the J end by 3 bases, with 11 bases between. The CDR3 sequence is CASKVELTDTQYF. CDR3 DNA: TGCGCCAGCAAGGTTGAGCTAACAGATACGCAGTATTTT.

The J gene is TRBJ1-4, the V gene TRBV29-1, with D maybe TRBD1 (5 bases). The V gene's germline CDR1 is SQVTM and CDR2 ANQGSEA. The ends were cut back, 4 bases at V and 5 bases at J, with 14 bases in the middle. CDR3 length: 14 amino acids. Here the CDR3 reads CSVGRGNKNEKLFF. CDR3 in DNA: TGCAGCGTTGGGCGGGGCAACAAAAATGAAAAACTGTTTTTT.

CDR3 coding DNA: TGTGCCAGCTCAGGTCCGGGACAGTTCCCTTCCGGCACCTTC. It translates to CASSGPGQFPSGTF. This chain joins TRBV18 and TRBJ1-2; 7 positions match TRBD1. The junction had 16 bases not matched to a gene; V was cut back by 5 bases and J by 13 bases. This CDR3 is built from 14 residues. The V gene's germline CDR1 is KGHSH and CDR2 LQKENI.

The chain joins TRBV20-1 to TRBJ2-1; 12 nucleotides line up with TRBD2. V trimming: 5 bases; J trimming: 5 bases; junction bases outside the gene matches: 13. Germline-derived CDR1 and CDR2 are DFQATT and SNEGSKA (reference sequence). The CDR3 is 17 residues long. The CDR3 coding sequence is TGCAGTGCTGGCCGACTAGCGGGGGCCAAAATAAACAATGAGCAGTTCTTC. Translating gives CSAGRLAGAKINNEQFF.

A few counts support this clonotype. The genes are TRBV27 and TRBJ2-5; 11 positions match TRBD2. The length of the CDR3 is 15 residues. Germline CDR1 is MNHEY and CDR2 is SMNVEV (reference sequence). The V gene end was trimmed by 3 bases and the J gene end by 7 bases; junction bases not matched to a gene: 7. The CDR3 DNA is TGTGCCAGCAGTTTGCTAGCGGGGGGCCGGGGGACCCAGTACTTC. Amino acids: CASSLLAGGRGTQYF.

The CDR3 region is CASGPSRNEQFF. CDR3 coding DNA: TGTGCCAGCGGCCCCTCGAGGAATGAGCAGTTCTTC. The chain recombines TRBV11-3 with TRBJ2-1, with unresolved D. Germline V lookup: CDR1 SGHNT, CDR2 YENEEA. The V gene lost 8 bases and the J gene lost 7 bases, with 12 bases spanning the gap. CDR3 size: 12 residues.

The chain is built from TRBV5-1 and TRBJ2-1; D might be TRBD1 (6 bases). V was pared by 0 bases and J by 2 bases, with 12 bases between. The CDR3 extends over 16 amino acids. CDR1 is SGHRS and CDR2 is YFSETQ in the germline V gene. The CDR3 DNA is TGCGCCAGCAGCTTGGTTCTGGGGGCCCCCTACAATGAGCAGTTCTTC. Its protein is CASSLVLGAPYNEQFF.

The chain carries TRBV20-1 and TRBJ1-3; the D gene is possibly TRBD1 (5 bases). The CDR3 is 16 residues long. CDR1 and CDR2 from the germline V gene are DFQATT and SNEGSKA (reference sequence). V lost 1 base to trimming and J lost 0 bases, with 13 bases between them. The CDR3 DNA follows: TGCAGTGCTAGAGTAGGGGACCGAAGCTCTGGAAACACCATATATTTT. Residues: CSARVGDRSSGNTIYF.

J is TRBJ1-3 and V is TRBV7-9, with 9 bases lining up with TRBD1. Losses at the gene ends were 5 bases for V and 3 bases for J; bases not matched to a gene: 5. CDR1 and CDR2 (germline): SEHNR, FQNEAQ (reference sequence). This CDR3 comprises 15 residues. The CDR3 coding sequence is TGTGCCAGCAGCCGTACAGGGGGCGGTGGAAACACCATATATTTT. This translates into CASSRTGGGGNTIYF. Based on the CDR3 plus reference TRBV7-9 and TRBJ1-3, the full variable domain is DTGVSQNPRHKITKRGQNVTFRCDPISEHNRLYWYRQTLGQGPEFLTYFQNEAQLEKSRLLSDRFSAERPKGSFSTLEIQRTEQGDSAMYLCASSRTGGGGNTIYFGEGSWLTVV.

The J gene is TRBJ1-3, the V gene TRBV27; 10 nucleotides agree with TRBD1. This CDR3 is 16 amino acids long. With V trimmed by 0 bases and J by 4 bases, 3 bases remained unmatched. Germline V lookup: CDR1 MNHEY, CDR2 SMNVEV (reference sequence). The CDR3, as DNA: TGTGCCAGCAGTTTATCGCAGGACAGGGGGGGAAACACCATATATTTT. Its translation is CASSLSQDRGGNTIYF.

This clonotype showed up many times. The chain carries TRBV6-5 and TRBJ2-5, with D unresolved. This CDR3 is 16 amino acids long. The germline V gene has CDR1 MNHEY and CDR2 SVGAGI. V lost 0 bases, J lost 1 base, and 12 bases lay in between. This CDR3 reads CASSYSRRNSQETQYF. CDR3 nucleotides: TGTGCCAGCAGTTACTCGCGGAGAAACAGCCAAGAGACCCAGTACTTC.

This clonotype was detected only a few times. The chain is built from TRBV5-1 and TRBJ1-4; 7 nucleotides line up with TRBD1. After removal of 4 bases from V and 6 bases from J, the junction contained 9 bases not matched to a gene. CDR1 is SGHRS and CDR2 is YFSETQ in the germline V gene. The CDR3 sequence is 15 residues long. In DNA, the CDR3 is TGCGCCAGCAGCACTCGGGGGGACAGAGATGAAAAACTGTTTTTT. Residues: CASSTRGDRDEKLFF.

The CDR3 region is CSASYTAGGTYNEQFF. Here the CDR3 DNA reads TGCAGTGCTAGTTATACCGCGGGGGGTACCTACAATGAGCAGTTCTTC. The J gene is TRBJ2-1, the V gene TRBV20-1; 8 nucleotides line up with TRBD2. The CDR3 covers 16 residues. CDR1 is DFQATT, CDR2 SNEGSKA, per germline (reference sequence). Trimming took 3 bases from V and 2 from J; bases not matched to a gene: 9.

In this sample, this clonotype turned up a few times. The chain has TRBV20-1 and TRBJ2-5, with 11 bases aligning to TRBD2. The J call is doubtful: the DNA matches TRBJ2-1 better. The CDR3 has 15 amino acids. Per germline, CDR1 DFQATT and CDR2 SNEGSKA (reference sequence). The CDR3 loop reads CSASDQLAGVNEQFF. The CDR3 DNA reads TGCAGTGCTAGTGACCAACTAGCGGGGGTCAATGAGCAGTTCTTC.

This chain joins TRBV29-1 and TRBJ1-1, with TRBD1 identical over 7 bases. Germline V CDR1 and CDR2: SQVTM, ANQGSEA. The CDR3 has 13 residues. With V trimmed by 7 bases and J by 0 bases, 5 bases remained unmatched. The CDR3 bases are TGCAGCGCTCTCGACAGGGTGAACACTGAAGCTTTCTTT. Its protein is CSALDRVNTEAFF.

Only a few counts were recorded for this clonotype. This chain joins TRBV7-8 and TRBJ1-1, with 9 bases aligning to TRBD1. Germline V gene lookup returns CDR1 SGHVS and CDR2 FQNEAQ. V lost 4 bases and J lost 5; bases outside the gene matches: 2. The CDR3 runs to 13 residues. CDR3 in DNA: TGTGCCAGCAGCTGGGACAGGGAGACTGAAGCTTTCTTT. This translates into CASSWDRETEAFF.

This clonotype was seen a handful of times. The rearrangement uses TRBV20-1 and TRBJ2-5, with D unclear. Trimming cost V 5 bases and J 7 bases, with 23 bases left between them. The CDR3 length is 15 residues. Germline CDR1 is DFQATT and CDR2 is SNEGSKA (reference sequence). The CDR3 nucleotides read TGCAGTGCTCGCCCCTCGGTCCCACGAAGAGGGACCCAGTACTTC. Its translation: CSARPSVPRRGTQYF.